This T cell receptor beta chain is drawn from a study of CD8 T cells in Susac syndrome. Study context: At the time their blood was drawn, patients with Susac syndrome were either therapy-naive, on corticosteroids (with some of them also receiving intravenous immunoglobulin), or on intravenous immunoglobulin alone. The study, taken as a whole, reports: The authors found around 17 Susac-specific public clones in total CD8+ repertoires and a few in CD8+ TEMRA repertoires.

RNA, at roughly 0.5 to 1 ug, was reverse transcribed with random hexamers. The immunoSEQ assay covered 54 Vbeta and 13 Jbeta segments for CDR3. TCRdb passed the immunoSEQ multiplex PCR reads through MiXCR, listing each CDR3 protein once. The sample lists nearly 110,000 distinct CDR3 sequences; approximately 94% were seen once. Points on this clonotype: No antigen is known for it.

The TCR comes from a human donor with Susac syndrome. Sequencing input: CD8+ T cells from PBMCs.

The CDR3 region is CASTSSYNSPLHF. For the CDR3, the DNA is TGTGCCAGCACGAGCTCCTATAATTCACCCCTCCACTTT. The rearrangement uses TRBV7-9 and TRBJ1-6; D unclear. Trimming cost V 7 bases and J 0 bases, with 4 bases left between them. Germline V gene data show CDR1 as SEHNR and CDR2 as FQNEAQ (reference sequence). The CDR3 loop spans 13 amino acids.